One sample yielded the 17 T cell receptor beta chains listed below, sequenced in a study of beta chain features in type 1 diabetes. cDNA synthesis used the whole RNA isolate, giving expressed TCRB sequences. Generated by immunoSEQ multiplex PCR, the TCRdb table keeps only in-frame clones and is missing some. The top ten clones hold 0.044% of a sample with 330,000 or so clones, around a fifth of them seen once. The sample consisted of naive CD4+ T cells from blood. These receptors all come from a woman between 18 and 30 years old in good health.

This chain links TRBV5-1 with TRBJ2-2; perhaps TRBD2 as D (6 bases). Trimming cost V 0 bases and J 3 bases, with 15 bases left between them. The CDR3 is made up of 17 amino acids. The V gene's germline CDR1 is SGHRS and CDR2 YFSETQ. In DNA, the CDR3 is TGCGCCAGCAGCTTGGCTACGAGCGGGTTAGACACCGGGGAGCTGTTTTTT. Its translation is CASSLATSGLDTGELFF.

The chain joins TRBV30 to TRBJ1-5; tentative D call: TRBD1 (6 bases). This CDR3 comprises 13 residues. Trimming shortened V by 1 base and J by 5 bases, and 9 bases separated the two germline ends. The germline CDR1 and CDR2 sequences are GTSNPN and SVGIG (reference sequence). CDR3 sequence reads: CAWSARGDQPQHF. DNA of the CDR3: TGTGCCTGGAGTGCCAGGGGCGATCAGCCCCAGCATTTT.

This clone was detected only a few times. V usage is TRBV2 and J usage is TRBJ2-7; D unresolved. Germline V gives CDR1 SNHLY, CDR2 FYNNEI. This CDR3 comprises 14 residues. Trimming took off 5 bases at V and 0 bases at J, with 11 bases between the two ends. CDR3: CASSRPFLSYEQYF. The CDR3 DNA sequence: TGTGCCAGCAGTCGTCCCTTCCTCTCCTACGAGCAGTACTTC. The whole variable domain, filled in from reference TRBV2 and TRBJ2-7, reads EPEVTQTPSHQVTQMGQEVILRCVPISNHLYFYWYRQILGQKVEFLVSFYNNEISEKSEIFDDQFSVERPDGSNFTLKIRSTKLEDSAMYFCASSRPFLSYEQYFGPGTRLTVT.

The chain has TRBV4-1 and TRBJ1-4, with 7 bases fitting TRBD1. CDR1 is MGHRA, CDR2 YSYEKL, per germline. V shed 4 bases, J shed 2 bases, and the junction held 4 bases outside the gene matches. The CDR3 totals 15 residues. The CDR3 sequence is CASSRQGGTNEKLFF. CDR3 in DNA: TGCGCCAGCAGCCGACAGGGAGGCACTAATGAAAAACTGTTTTTT.

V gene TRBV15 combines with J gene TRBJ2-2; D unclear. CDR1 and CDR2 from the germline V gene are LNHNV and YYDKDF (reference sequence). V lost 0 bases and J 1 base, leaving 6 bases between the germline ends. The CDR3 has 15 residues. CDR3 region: CATSRDYGNTGELFF. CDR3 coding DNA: TGTGCCACCAGCAGAGATTACGGGAACACCGGGGAGCTGTTTTTT.

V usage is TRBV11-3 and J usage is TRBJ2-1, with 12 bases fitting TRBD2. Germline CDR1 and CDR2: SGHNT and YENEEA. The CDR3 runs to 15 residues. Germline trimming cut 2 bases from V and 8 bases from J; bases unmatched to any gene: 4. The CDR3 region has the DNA TGTGCCAGCAGCTTAATGACTAGCGGGAGCTATGAGCAGTTCTTC. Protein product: CASSLMTSGSYEQFF.

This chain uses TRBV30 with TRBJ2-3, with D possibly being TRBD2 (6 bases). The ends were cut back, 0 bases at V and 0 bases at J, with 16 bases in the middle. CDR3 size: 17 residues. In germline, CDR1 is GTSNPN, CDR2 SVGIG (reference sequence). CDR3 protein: CAWSVSPPAGSTDTQYF. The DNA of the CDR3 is TGTGCCTGGAGTGTATCCCCCCCGGCGGGAAGCACAGATACGCAGTATTTT. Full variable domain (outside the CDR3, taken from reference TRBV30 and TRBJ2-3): SQTIHQWPATLVQPVGSPLSLECTVEGTSNPNLYWYRQAAGRGLQLLFYSVGIGQISSEVPQNLSASRPQDRQFILSSKKLLLSDSGFYLCAWSVSPPAGSTDTQYFGPGTRLTVL.

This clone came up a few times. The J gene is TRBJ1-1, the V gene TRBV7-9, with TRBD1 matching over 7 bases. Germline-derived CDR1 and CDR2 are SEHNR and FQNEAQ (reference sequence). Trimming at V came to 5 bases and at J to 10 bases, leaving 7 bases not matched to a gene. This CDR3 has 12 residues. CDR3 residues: CASSLDRERAFF. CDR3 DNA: TGTGCCAGCAGCCTCGACAGGGAGCGAGCTTTCTTT.

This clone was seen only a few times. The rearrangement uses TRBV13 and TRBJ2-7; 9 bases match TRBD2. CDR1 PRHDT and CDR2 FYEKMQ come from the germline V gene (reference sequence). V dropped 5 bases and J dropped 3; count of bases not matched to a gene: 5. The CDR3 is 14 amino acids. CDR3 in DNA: TGTGCCAGCAGCCCGCGACTAGCGGACTACGAGCAGTACTTC. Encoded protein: CASSPRLADYEQYF.

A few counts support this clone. The CDR3 region is CASSQATTSPVNEQFF. In DNA, the CDR3 is TGCGCCAGCAGCCAGGCGACTACCAGCCCAGTCAATGAGCAGTTCTTC. The chain links TRBV4-1 to TRBJ2-1, with D perhaps matching TRBD2 (5 bases). Trimming cost V 3 bases and J 6 bases, with 18 bases left between them. Germline-derived CDR1 and CDR2 are MGHRA and YSYEKL. The CDR3 is made up of 16 amino acids.

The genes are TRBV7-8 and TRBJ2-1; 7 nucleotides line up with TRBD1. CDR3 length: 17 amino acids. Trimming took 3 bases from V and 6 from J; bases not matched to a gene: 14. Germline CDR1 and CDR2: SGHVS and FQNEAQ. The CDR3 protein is CASSFYISGHRGNEQFF. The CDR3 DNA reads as TGTGCCAGCAGCTTCTATATTTCAGGGCACAGGGGCAATGAGCAGTTCTTC. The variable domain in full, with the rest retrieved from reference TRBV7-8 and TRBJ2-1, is GAGVSQSPRYKVAKRGQDVALRCDPISGHVSLFWYQQALGQGPEFLTYFQNEAQLDKSGLPSDRFFAERPEGSVSTLKIQRTQQEDSAVYLCASSFYISGHRGNEQFFGPGTRLTVL.

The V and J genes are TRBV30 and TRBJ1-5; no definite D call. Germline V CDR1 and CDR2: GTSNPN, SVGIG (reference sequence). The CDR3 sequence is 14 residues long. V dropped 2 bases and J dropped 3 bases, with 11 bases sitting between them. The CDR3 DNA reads TGTGCCTGGAGTAACATGCACCCCAATCAGCCCCAGCATTTT. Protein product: CAWSNMHPNQPQHF.

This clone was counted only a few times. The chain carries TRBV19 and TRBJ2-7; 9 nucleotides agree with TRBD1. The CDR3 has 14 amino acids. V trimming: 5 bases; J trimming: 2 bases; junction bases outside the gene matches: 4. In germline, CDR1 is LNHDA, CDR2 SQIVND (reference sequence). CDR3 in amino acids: CASSRGTGTYEQYF. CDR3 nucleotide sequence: TGTGCCAGTAGTCGAGGGACAGGGACCTACGAGCAGTACTTC.

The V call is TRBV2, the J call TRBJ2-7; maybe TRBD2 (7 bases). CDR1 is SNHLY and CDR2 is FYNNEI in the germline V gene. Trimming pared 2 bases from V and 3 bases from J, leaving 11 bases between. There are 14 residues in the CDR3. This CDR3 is CASSEQGGGYEQYF. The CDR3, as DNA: TGTGCCAGCAGTGAACAGGGAGGGGGCTACGAGCAGTACTTC.

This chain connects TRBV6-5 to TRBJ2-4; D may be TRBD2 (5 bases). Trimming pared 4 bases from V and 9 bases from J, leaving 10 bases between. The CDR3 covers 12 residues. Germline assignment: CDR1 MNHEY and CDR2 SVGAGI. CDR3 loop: CASSSPRGIQYF. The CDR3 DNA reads TGTGCCAGCAGTTCCCCCCGGGGCATTCAGTACTTC.

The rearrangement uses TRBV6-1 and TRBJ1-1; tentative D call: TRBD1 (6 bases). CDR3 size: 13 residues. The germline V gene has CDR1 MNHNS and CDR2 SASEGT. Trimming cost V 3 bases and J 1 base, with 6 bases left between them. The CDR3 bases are TGTGCCAGCAGTGACAGGGGGAACACTGAAGCTTTCTTT. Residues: CASSDRGNTEAFF.

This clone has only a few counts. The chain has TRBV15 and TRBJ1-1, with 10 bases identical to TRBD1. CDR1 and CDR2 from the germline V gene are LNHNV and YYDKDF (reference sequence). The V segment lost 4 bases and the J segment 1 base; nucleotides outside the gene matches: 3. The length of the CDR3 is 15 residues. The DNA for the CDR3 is TGTGCCACCAGCAAGGGGGACAGGGGGAACACTGAAGCTTTCTTT. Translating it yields CATSKGDRGNTEAFF. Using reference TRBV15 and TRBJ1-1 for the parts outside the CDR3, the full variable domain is DAMVIQNPRYQVTQFGKPVTLSCSQTLNHNVMYWYQQKSSQAPKLLFHYYDKDFNNEADTPDNFQSRRPNTSFCFLDIRSPGLGDTAMYLCATSKGDRGNTEAFFGQGTRLTVV.